These T cell receptor beta chains were read from a single sample in a study of cytomegalovirus exposure and HLA in healthy donors. Produced via immunoSEQ multiplex PCR; TCRdb's table is partial and in-frame only. The sample has roughly 100,000 clones, 75% to 80% seen once. Sequencing was done on a sample of PBMCs. These receptors all come from a male donor in good health and CMV-seropositive. Each CDR3 is given with its conserved first and last residue. A D gene is named only where the DNA matches it firmly. Clone size is given for some rows only: seen once, a few or many times, or a class if the clone is expanded.

v_call	j_call	clone_size	d_call	cdr3_aa	cdr3_nt
TRBV6-1	TRBJ1-2	-	-	CASLPTGLSNYGYTF	TGTGCCAGCTTGCCGACAGGCCTTTCTAACTATGGCTACACCTTC
TRBV7-2	TRBJ1-2	-	TRBD1	CASSLSKTGGFWGYTF	TGTGCCAGCAGCTTATCTAAGACAGGGGGGTTTTGGGGCTACACCTTC
TRBV7-2	TRBJ1-1	-	-	CASSLPPRERFAVNTEAFF	TGTGCCAGCAGCTTGCCCCCCAGGGAAAGGTTCGCCGTAAACACTGAAGCTTTCTTT
TRBV7-8	TRBJ2-7	-	TRBD2	CASSRGTSGSYEQYF	TGTGCCAGCAGCCGAGGGACTAGCGGGAGCTACGAGCAGTACTTC
TRBV5-6	TRBJ2-7	-	TRBD1	CASSPGQGLYEQYF	TGTGCCAGCAGCCCGGGACAGGGCCTATACGAGCAGTACTTC
TRBV7-2	TRBJ2-7	-	TRBD1	CASSFSGTGSYEQYF	TGTGCCAGCAGCTTCTCCGGGACAGGCTCCTACGAGCAGTACTTC
TRBV28	TRBJ2-7	-	TRBD2	CASRLGLADTYEQYF	TGTGCCAGCAGATTGGGACTAGCGGACACCTACGAGCAGTACTTC
TRBV1	TRBJ1-6	-	-	CTSSPPAGEYNSPLHF	TGCACCAGCAGCCCGCCTGCGGGGGAGTATAATTCACCCCTCCACTTT
TRBV5-6	TRBJ2-7	-	-	CASSLGWSEQYF	TGTGCCAGCAGCCTAGGTTGGTCGGAGCAGTACTTC
TRBV12-5	TRBJ2-3	-	-	CASGFGDTRTDTQYF	TGTGCTAGTGGTTTCGGGGACACCCGCACAGATACGCAGTATTTT
TRBV27	TRBJ2-3	once	TRBD1	CASSSTGVSNTQYF	TGTGCCAGCAGCTCGACAGGGGTCTCAAATACGCAGTATTTT
TRBV9	TRBJ2-2	few	TRBD2	CASSGLAGGGRTGELFF	TGTGCCAGCAGCGGACTAGCGGGAGGGGGGAGGACCGGGGAGCTGTTTTTT
TRBV5-8	TRBJ2-2	once	-	CASSTGLFTGELFF	TGTGCCAGCAGCACGGGACTGTTCACCGGGGAGCTGTTTTTT
TRBV7-2	TRBJ2-3	-	TRBD2	CASSPGLAADTQYF	TGTGCCAGCAGCCCCGGACTAGCGGCAGATACGCAGTATTTT
TRBV7-2	TRBJ2-5	-	-	CASSLGPRGYSETQYF	TGTGCCAGCAGCTTAGGCCCCAGGGGCTACAGTGAGACCCAGTACTTC
TRBV6-5	TRBJ1-2	-	-	CASHSHYGYTF	TGTGCCAGCCACTCCCACTATGGCTACACCTTC
TRBV28	TRBJ2-7	-	-	CASSHRGYEQYF	TGTGCCAGCAGTCATCGGGGTTACGAGCAGTACTTC
TRBV28	TRBJ1-5	-	TRBD1	CASSYRGKSQPQHF	TGTGCCAGCAGCTACAGGGGGAAAAGTCAGCCCCAGCATTTT
TRBV11-2	TRBJ2-7	-	-	CASSLSPQERPCF	TGTGCCAGCAGCTTAAGCCCCCAGGAGCGGCCTTGCTTC
TRBV2	TRBJ2-1	-	TRBD2	CASSEERGTYNEQFF	TGTGCCAGCAGTGAAGAGCGGGGTACCTACAATGAGCAGTTCTTC